These T cell receptor beta chains were read from a single sample in a study of technical replicates of blood from several donors. The repertoire was sequenced with immunoSEQ multiplex PCR; TCRdb's copy has only in-frame clones and lacks some. The sample has about 94,000 clones, almost 97% seen once. Sequenced sample: T cells isolated from PBMCs. Receptors were obtained from a human donor in good health. Each CDR3 is given with its conserved first and last residue. D genes are given only for firm matches. A clone size is listed for some rows: how often the clone was seen (once, few, many), or a class if it is expanded.

TRBJ2-5 | - | - | TRBV28 | TGTGCCAGCAGTTTATTGAGCCAGGGATTTCAAGAGACCCAGTACTTC | CASSLLSQGFQETQYF
TRBJ2-7 | - | TRBD1 | TRBV30 | TGTGCCTGGAGAAAGACCGGGACAGGGATCTACGAGCAGTACTTC | CAWRKTGTGIYEQYF
TRBJ1-2 | - | - | TRBV21-1 | TGTGCCAGCAGGAAGACACCCGATTATGGCTACACCTTC | CASRKTPDYGYTF
TRBJ2-2 | - | - | TRBV5-5 | TGTGCCAGCAGCCCCGGGTCCAACACCGGGGAGCTGTTTTTT | CASSPGSNTGELFF
TRBJ2-5 | - | TRBD2 | TRBV5-5 | TGTGCCAGCAGCTTGTTTAGCGGGAGGGCCTATGAGACCCAGTACTTC | CASSLFSGRAYETQYF
TRBJ2-2 | - | TRBD2 | TRBV14 | TGTGCCAGCAGCGGGACTAGCGGATCGACCGGGGAGCTGTTTTTT | CASSGTSGSTGELFF
TRBJ1-2 | - | - | TRBV6-5 | TGTGCCAGCAGGACAGTTTATGGCTACACCTTC | CASRTVYGYTF
TRBJ2-3 | - | - | TRBV9 | TGTGCCAGCAGCCCCCGGACGGGAGTGACAGATACGCAGTATTTT | CASSPRTGVTDTQYF
TRBJ2-5 | once | TRBD2 | TRBV10-3 | TGTGCCATCAGTGAAGGACTAGAAGAGACCCAGTACTTC | CAISEGLEETQYF
TRBJ2-3 | - | - | TRBV5-4 | TGTGCCAGCAGCTTGGCAAGCGGATACACAGATACGCAGTATTTT | CASSLASGYTDTQYF
TRBJ2-3 | - | - | TRBV6-1 | TGTGCCAGCAGTGATTCTTGGGGACTGAGGGCTAACACAGATACGCAGTATTTT | CASSDSWGLRANTDTQYF
TRBJ2-1 | - | TRBD2 | TRBV6-4 | TGTGCCAGCAGTGAGAATAGCGGGGCGTACAATGAGCAGTTCTTC | CASSENSGAYNEQFF
TRBJ2-4 | - | TRBD1 | TRBV11-3 | TGTGCCAGCAGCCTAGACAGGGACATTCAGTACTTC | CASSLDRDIQYF
TRBJ2-7 | - | TRBD1 | TRBV30 | TGTGCCTGGAGTCCGGCGGGACAGGGTTTGGCGGGCTCCTACGAGCAGTACTTC | CAWSPAGQGLAGSYEQYF
TRBJ2-6 | few | TRBD1 | TRBV7-6 | TGTGCCAGCAGCTTAGCGCGTTGGACAGGGACTGGGGCCAACGTCCTGACTTTC | CASSLARWTGTGANVLTF
TRBJ2-2 | once | TRBD1 | TRBV6-5 | TGTGCCAGCAGTCGCAATAACAGGGGTACCGGGGAGCTGTTTTTT | CASSRNNRGTGELFF
TRBJ1-1 | - | - | TRBV7-9 | TGTGCCAGCTCACAGGGAGACGCTGAAGCTTTCTTT | CASSQGDAEAFF
TRBJ2-7 | - | TRBD2 | TRBV16 | TGTGCCAGCAGCCAAGGGGACTACGCCTACGAGCAGTACTTC | CASSQGDYAYEQYF
TRBJ2-3 | once | TRBD2 | TRBV7-3 | TGTGCCAGCAGCCCGACCGGGACTAGCGGCACAGATACGCAGTATTTT | CASSPTGTSGTDTQYF
TRBJ1-2 | - | - | TRBV5-1 | TGCGCCAGCAGCCCTCTTTTGACAGCTAACTATGGCTACACCTTC | CASSPLLTANYGYTF
TRBJ2-1 | - | TRBD2 | TRBV15 | TGTGCCACCAGCAGAGATCAGCGGGAGTATAACAATGAGCAGTTCTTC | CATSRDQREYNNEQFF
TRBJ2-2 | - | - | TRBV9 | TGTGCCAGCAGCGTAGACCCGGGAATAACCGGGGAGCTGTTTTTT | CASSVDPGITGELFF
TRBJ1-2 | - | TRBD1 | TRBV19 | TGTGCCAGTAGTTTGGGACAGGTCTATGGCTACACCTTC | CASSLGQVYGYTF
TRBJ2-7 | - | - | TRBV2 | TGTGCCAGCCTTGGGCAGGCCGATTCCTACGAGCAGTACTTC | CASLGQADSYEQYF
TRBJ2-1 | once | - | TRBV9 | TGTGCCAGCAGCGTAGATTGGGGGGGGCCCTACAATGAGCAGTTCTTC | CASSVDWGGPYNEQFF
TRBJ1-5 | once | - | TRBV7-2 | TGTGCCAGCAGCACCGGACGGGATAGCAATCAGCCCCAGCATTTT | CASSTGRDSNQPQHF
TRBJ2-3 | - | - | TRBV29-1 | TGCAGCGTTGAAGTGGGGGGAGGCACAGATACGCAGTATTTT | CSVEVGGGTDTQYF
TRBJ2-7 | - | TRBD2 | TRBV27 | TGTGCCAGCAGTCGTTTAGGGACTAGCGGTTACGAGCAGTACTTC | CASSRLGTSGYEQYF
TRBJ2-5 | - | - | TRBV10-3 | TGTGCCACCCGGGGAGACACCCAAGAGACCCAGTACTTC | CATRGDTQETQYF
TRBJ2-5 | - | - | TRBV28 | TGTGCCAGCAGTTTAAGGGAGCCCACCCAGTACTTC | CASSLREPTQYF
TRBJ2-1 | once | - | TRBV7-2 | TGTGCCAGCAGCTTAGGTGCGAGGGAGTACAATGAGCAGTTCTTC | CASSLGAREYNEQFF
TRBJ2-1 | once | TRBD2 | TRBV7-9 | TGTGCCAGCACCGTCCTAGCGGAATTCTACAATGAGCAGTTCTTC | CASTVLAEFYNEQFF
TRBJ1-2 | - | - | TRBV6-6 | TGTGCCAGCAGTTACAAGGGAGGAGGTTATGGCTACACCTTC | CASSYKGGGYGYTF
TRBJ1-6 | - | - | TRBV9 | TGTGCCAGCAGCGTAGAACGGGGACATCAGGATTCACCCCTCCACTTT | CASSVERGHQDSPLHF
TRBJ2-2 | - | TRBD2 | TRBV7-3 | TGTGCCAGCAGCTTAGGGTTGGCTAGCGGGACGGGGGAGCTGTTTTTT | CASSLGLASGTGELFF
TRBJ2-5 | - | TRBD2 | TRBV28 | TGTGCCAGCAGCCTTGCGGCGGGAGTGACCACGATGCAAGAGACCCAGTACTTC | CASSLAAGVTTMQETQYF
TRBJ2-3 | - | - | TRBV7-9 | TGTGCCAGCAGCAGTGGGGCGGTAGATACGCAGTATTTT | CASSSGAVDTQYF
TRBJ2-7 | - | TRBD2 | TRBV25-1 | TGTGCCAGCAGTGAACTAGCGGGAGTTTACGAGCAGTACTTC | CASSELAGVYEQYF
TRBJ2-1 | - | - | TRBV30 | TGTGCCTGGAGTGAGAGCACGACTATGCAGTTCTTC | CAWSESTTMQFF
TRBJ2-1 | - | TRBD2 | TRBV27 | TGTGCCAGCAGTATGACTAGCGGGAGAATCTCCTACAATGAGCAGTTCTTC | CASSMTSGRISYNEQFF
TRBJ2-3 | once | TRBD2 | TRBV9 | TGTGCCAGCGCGACTAGCGGGAGTATCGATACGCAGTATTTT | CASATSGSIDTQYF
TRBJ2-1 | - | TRBD2 | TRBV7-2 | TGTGCCAGCAGCTTACTAGCGGGAAAAGAGCAGTTCTTC | CASSLLAGKEQFF
TRBJ2-7 | - | - | TRBV28 | TGTGCCAGCAGTCCCCTTAGACTGGGGCTGGAGCAGTACTTC | CASSPLRLGLEQYF
TRBJ1-2 | - | TRBD1 | TRBV2 | TGTGCCAGCAGACCCGGACAGGGGAACTATGGCTACACCTTC | CASRPGQGNYGYTF